What follows is one TCR beta chain and its context. Its binding antigen is unknown. The record has no base qualities; no much larger clone is one base away. The protocol used for the library was the immunoSEQ multiplex PCR assay. TCRdb carries this immuneACCESS record with in-frame sequences only. Its versions omit some clonotypes, under half of them owing to an unresolved V gene in the studies checked, with the rest unexplained. The sample contains roughly 80,000 clones, approximately 90% of them found a single time. 5.7% of the sample lies in the top ten. This sample stems from a study of control samples from healthy donors and cancer patients (dated by TCRdb to 2019 to 2021). Material for sequencing was blood. The clonotype comes from a woman aged 50 to 60 in good health.

CDR3 reads: CASSLMGNTEAFF. The DNA is TGTGCCAGCAGTTTAATGGGGAACACTGAAGCTTTCTTT. This receptor chain uses TRBV12-3 or TRBV12-4 and TRBJ1-1, with the identity of the D gene unclear. Relative to germline, V is 2 bases shorter and J is 1 base shorter, with 5 bases between their ends. The CDR3 sequence holds 13 residues, the cysteine and phenylalanine included. The only DNA kept is the CDR3, 39 bases in frame from the first base.